This T cell receptor (beta chain) originates from a study of Ad26.COV2.S vaccination and SARS-CoV-2 variants. Treatment of the sample: some 20 received Ad26.COV2.S at low or high dose, single or two shots; 5 received placebo; per-sample allocation not given. Day 63 after the first injection of vaccine or placebo was the sampling time. The individual, an adult aged 18-55 years, was a donor in Boston. An Ad26 vector expressing Wuhan-strain SARS-CoV-2 spike served as the vaccine. Some clones are missing from TCRdb's copy, which holds only in-frame ones; the method was immunoSEQ multiplex PCR. The data show some 320,000 clones, about 86% seen once. Germline lookup yields CDR1 SGHVS and CDR2 FNYEAQ. CDR3 size: 15 residues. V trimming: 0 bases; J trimming: 5 bases; junction bases outside the gene matches: 4.

The chain is built from TRBV7-6 and TRBJ1-2; 9 bases line up with TRBD1. Sequences were derived from peripheral blood, sampled in a trial of Ad26.COV2.S vaccine versus placebo. This receptor was identified in a person between 18 and 59 years old who received the Ad26.COV2.S COVID-19 vaccine or a placebo. CDR3 sequence (DNA): TGTGCCAGCAGCTTAGCCGTTGGGACAGGGTATGGCTACACCTTC. Its protein product is CASSLAVGTGYGYTF.